The present entry profiles one TCR beta chain with its context. The antigen remains undetermined. In germline, CDR1 is SGHVS, CDR2 FNYEAQ. There are 12 residues in the CDR3. V lost 6 bases to trimming and J lost 8 bases, with 11 bases between them. This sample was included in a study of PD-1 blockade in classical Hodgkin lymphoma. Looking at the study overall: Nivolumab was given intravenously to patients at 3 mg/kg every 2 weeks.

Profiled with immunoSEQ multiplex PCR; TCRdb holds only in-frame clones, not every one. This table holds tens of thousands of clones, roughly 89% found once. Study results and caveats: Individuals who commenced nivolumab within less than 1 year of ASCT were excluded. Partial responders and progressors had significantly lower baseline TCR diversity.

Each patient experienced a relapse that followed autologous stem cell transplantation, and brentuximab vedotin exposure varied. Relapsed/refractory classical Hodgkin lymphoma patients had complete, partial or progressive responses. The rearrangement uses TRBV7-6 and TRBJ2-1; D is unclear. This specimen was peripheral blood mononuclear cells (PBMCs), taken before the second cycle of nivolumab. The receptor comes from a human donor with classical Hodgkin lymphoma. The CDR3 nucleotides are TGTGCCAGCAGTCCAATAAAAGATGAGCAGTTCTTC. Encoded protein: CASSPIKDEQFF.